One sample yielded the 15 T cell receptor beta chains listed below, sequenced in a study of identical twins. MiXCR, applied by TCRdb to the 5' RACE reads, yields one record per CDR3 protein. Among hundreds of thousands of distinct CDR3 sequences listed, over 20% were seen once. The same data also went into a second study, on T cells expressing NK-cell markers.

Specimen: PBMCs. All receptors derive from a woman aged 18-29 years in good health.

This clonotype was seen only a few times. This sequence joins TRBV20-1 and TRBJ1-5; D is undetermined. V lost 4 bases to trimming and J lost 8 bases, with 12 bases between them. Germline-derived CDR1 and CDR2 are DFQATT and SNEGSKA (reference sequence). The CDR3 has 12 residues. The CDR3 region has the DNA TGCAGTGCTACCAGGTTGTCAAAGCCCCAGCATTTT. Protein: CSATRLSKPQHF.

In its sample, this clonotype was seen a few times. This rearrangement joins TRBV5-5 to TRBJ1-1; no firm D call. With 4 bases removed from V and 7 bases from J, the gap between germline ends came to 14 bases. The CDR3 spans 13 residues. The germline V gene encodes CDR1 SGHKS and CDR2 YYEKEE (reference sequence). The CDR3 is CASSLDPRSEAFF. For the CDR3, the DNA is TGTGCCAGCAGCCTGGACCCCCGTAGTGAAGCTTTCTTT.

This clonotype was counted a few times. The rearrangement uses TRBV5-1 and TRBJ2-5; possibly TRBD1 for D (5 bases). Germline CDR1 is SGHRS and CDR2 is YFSETQ. With 5 bases removed from V and 1 base from J, the gap between germline ends came to 15 bases. The CDR3 totals 15 residues. CDR3: CASRSISRGQETQYF. As DNA, the CDR3 is TGCGCCAGCAGGTCTATAAGTAGGGGCCAAGAGACCCAGTACTTC.

This clonotype was observed a few times. The CDR3 sequence is CASSAHFSGRGGNEQFF. The CDR3 nucleotides read TGTGCCAGCAGTGCCCACTTTAGCGGGAGAGGTGGGAATGAGCAGTTCTTC. The V gene is TRBV6-1, the J gene TRBJ2-1, with 9 nucleotides matching TRBD2. This CDR3 has 17 amino acids. Germline values: CDR1 MNHNS, CDR2 SASEGT. The junction had 14 bases not matched to a gene; V was cut back by 4 bases and J by 7 bases.

This clonotype has a handful of counts. The chain joins TRBV6-2 or TRBV6-3 to TRBJ2-2; no clear D gene. V lost 8 bases, J lost 4 bases, and 11 bases lay in between. In germline, CDR1 is MNHEY, CDR2 SVGEGT. CDR3 length: 13 residues. The CDR3 here is CASAGSGTGELFF. CDR3 bases: TGTGCCAGCGCCGGGTCGGGCACCGGGGAGCTGTTTTTT.

This clonotype has just a few counts. This chain joins TRBV20-1 and TRBJ1-2; no firm D call. The CDR3 length is 15 residues. The germline V gene encodes CDR1 DFQATT and CDR2 SNEGSKA (reference sequence). The V end was cut by 1 base, the J end by 0 bases, with 12 bases between. This CDR3 is CSARVSRRPNYGYTF. The CDR3 nucleotides are TGCAGTGCTAGAGTTTCGCGTAGACCTAACTATGGCTACACCTTC.

This clonotype occurred once. This chain links TRBV4-3 with TRBJ1-6, with TRBD1 matching over 8 bases. CDR1 and CDR2 (germline): LGHNA, YSLEER. V gave up 0 bases and J gave up 9 bases; unmatched junction bases: 4. This CDR3 has 15 residues. The CDR3 here is CASSQDEQGGSPLHF. The CDR3 DNA is TGCGCCAGCAGCCAAGATGAACAGGGGGGTTCACCCCTCCACTTT.

This chain joins TRBV30 and TRBJ2-1; D is perhaps TRBD1 or TRBD2 (5 bases each). CDR1 and CDR2 (germline): GTSNPN, SVGIG (reference sequence). V dropped 5 bases and J dropped 6 bases, with 11 bases sitting between them. CDR3 length: 12 amino acids. CDR3 nucleotide sequence: TGTGCCTGGCGGGGCGGTCCCAATGAGCAGTTCTTC. Its protein is CAWRGGPNEQFF. The full variable domain, with the rest looked up from reference TRBV30 and TRBJ2-1, is SQTIHQWPATLVQPVGSPLSLECTVEGTSNPNLYWYRQAAGRGLQLLFYSVGIGQISSEVPQNLSASRPQDRQFILSSKKLLLSDSGFYLCAWRGGPNEQFFGPGTRLTVL.

This CDR3 is CASSPRTGAGGEQYF. DNA for the CDR3: TGTGCCAGCAGTCCTAGGACAGGCGCCGGGGGCGAGCAGTACTTC. The gene calls are TRBV6-1 and TRBJ2-7, with D perhaps matching TRBD1 (7 bases). There are 15 residues in the CDR3. V was shortened by 5 bases and J by 6 bases, with 20 bases between the two germline ends. CDR1 and CDR2 (germline): MNHNS, SASEGT.

This clonotype occurred a few times. The gene calls are TRBV18 and TRBJ2-5; no clear D gene. V was trimmed by 3 bases and J by 1 base, leaving 9 bases between them. The CDR3 totals 14 residues. From germline, CDR1 is KGHSH and CDR2 LQKENI. The CDR3 bases are TGTGCCAGCTCACCGGTCCGGTCCCAAGAGACCCAGTACTTC. Translated: CASSPVRSQETQYF.

This chain uses TRBV10-3 with TRBJ2-3; perhaps TRBD2 as D (5 bases). The CDR3 has 13 residues. The ends were cut back, 10 bases at V and 5 bases at J, with 16 bases in the middle. CDR1 and CDR2 from the germline V gene are ENHRY and SYGVKD. This chain's CDR3 is CATRAGGGDTQYF. DNA of the CDR3: TGTGCCACCCGGGCGGGCGGCGGAGATACGCAGTATTTT.

The rearrangement links TRBV5-6 to TRBJ2-1, with D perhaps matching TRBD1 (5 bases). Germline V gives CDR1 SGHDT, CDR2 YYEEEE. Trimming removed 9 bases at V and 5 bases at J, with 15 bases between. The CDR3 runs to 13 residues. The CDR3 sequence is CAMSSDSDNEQFF. The CDR3 DNA is TGTGCCATGAGCTCTGACAGTGACAATGAGCAGTTCTTC.

The V gene is TRBV12-3 or TRBV12-4, the J gene TRBJ1-1; maybe TRBD1 (5 bases). The CDR3 totals 16 residues. Trimming pared 5 bases from V and 0 bases from J, leaving 16 bases between. The CDR3 bases are TGTGCCAGCAGTATTTCAGGGATCCGGATGAACACTGAAGCTTTCTTT. It translates to CASSISGIRMNTEAFF.

The chain couples TRBV6-1 to TRBJ2-5, with 8 bases fitting TRBD2. The CDR3 runs to 17 residues. In germline, CDR1 is MNHNS, CDR2 SASEGT. Germline trimming cut 4 bases from V and 3 bases from J; bases unmatched to any gene: 13. CDR3 sequence: CASSVGLRGSGEETQYF. Written as DNA, the CDR3 is TGTGCCAGCAGTGTTGGGTTGAGGGGTAGCGGGGAAGAGACCCAGTACTTC.

This clonotype occurred a few times. The J gene is TRBJ2-7, the V gene TRBV20-1, with D possibly matching TRBD1 (5 bases). The germline V gene encodes CDR1 DFQATT and CDR2 SNEGSKA (reference sequence). V shed 4 bases and J shed 0 bases, with 10 bases lying between them. The CDR3 has 13 amino acids. CDR3 loop: CSATGPSSYEQYF. CDR3 in DNA: TGCAGTGCTACAGGGCCTAGCTCCTACGAGCAGTACTTC.